A selection of T cell receptor beta chains follows, all from one sample in a study of blood T cell repertoires in COVID-19. Data came from immunoSEQ multiplex PCR; TCRdb stores just in-frame clones and leaves some out. The sample carries around 230,000 clones, 85% to 90% recorded once. Specimen: PBMCs or T cells enriched from blood (not recorded which). These receptors came from a woman in her twenties or thirties with acute COVID-19. The CDR3 runs from the conserved cysteine through the conserved F or W. D genes are given only for firm matches. Clone size is given for some rows only: seen once, a few or many times, or a class if the clone is expanded.

d_call: .; v_call: TRBV15; clone_size: .; j_call: TRBJ2-2; cdr3_nt: TGTGCCACCAGCAGAGATCGGGGGACCGGGGAGCTGTTTTTT; cdr3_aa: CATSRDRGTGELFF
d_call: TRBD1; v_call: TRBV5-1; clone_size: .; j_call: TRBJ1-2; cdr3_nt: TGCGCCAGCAGCTTGGTTTTCGACAGGGCGAACTATGGCTACACCTTC; cdr3_aa: CASSLVFDRANYGYTF
d_call: TRBD1; v_call: TRBV14; clone_size: .; j_call: TRBJ1-2; cdr3_nt: TGTGCCAGCAGCCATTCAACAGGGGAGAGCCACTATGGCTACACCTTC; cdr3_aa: CASSHSTGESHYGYTF
d_call: .; v_call: TRBV7-9; clone_size: .; j_call: TRBJ2-1; cdr3_nt: TGTGCCAGCAGCTTAGCGTTCTATGAGCAGTTCTTC; cdr3_aa: CASSLAFYEQFF
d_call: .; v_call: TRBV2; clone_size: few; j_call: TRBJ2-7; cdr3_nt: TGTGCCAGCACGGCAGGGGATCCCTACCCCTACGAGCAGTACTTC; cdr3_aa: CASTAGDPYPYEQYF
d_call: TRBD1; v_call: TRBV5-1; clone_size: .; j_call: TRBJ1-6; cdr3_nt: TGCGCCAGCAGCTCACTACCGGGACAGGGAATGTACTCACCCCTCCACTTT; cdr3_aa: CASSSLPGQGMYSPLHF
d_call: .; v_call: TRBV7-9; clone_size: .; j_call: TRBJ1-3; cdr3_nt: TGTGCCAGCAGCCCGACTGCGGCCTCCTACTCTGGAAACACCATATATTTT; cdr3_aa: CASSPTAASYSGNTIYF
d_call: TRBD1; v_call: TRBV7-3; clone_size: .; j_call: TRBJ1-1; cdr3_nt: TGTGCCAGCAGCTCAGAGGGACAGCTAAACACTGAAGCTTTCTTT; cdr3_aa: CASSSEGQLNTEAFF
d_call: .; v_call: TRBV5-4; clone_size: .; j_call: TRBJ1-1; cdr3_nt: TGTGCCAGCAGCTCCAGGGCCCTGAACACTGAAGCTTTCTTT; cdr3_aa: CASSSRALNTEAFF
d_call: .; v_call: TRBV18; clone_size: .; j_call: TRBJ1-4; cdr3_nt: TGTGCCAGCTCACCAGTCACAGGTCCTAATGAAAAACTGTTTTTT; cdr3_aa: CASSPVTGPNEKLFF
d_call: .; v_call: TRBV5-4; clone_size: once; j_call: TRBJ1-2; cdr3_nt: TGTGCCAGCAGCTTTGGGAGGGTCGGCTACACCTTC; cdr3_aa: CASSFGRVGYTF
d_call: .; v_call: TRBV5-1; clone_size: .; j_call: TRBJ2-2; cdr3_nt: TGCGCCAGCAGCTTTCCGCGGGCTACCCACACCGGGGAGCTGTTTTTT; cdr3_aa: CASSFPRATHTGELFF
d_call: .; v_call: TRBV7-9; clone_size: .; j_call: TRBJ2-2; cdr3_nt: TGTGCCAGCAGCTCTACAGGTATTTTCAACACCGGGGAGCTGTTTTTT; cdr3_aa: CASSSTGIFNTGELFF
d_call: .; v_call: TRBV11-2; clone_size: .; j_call: TRBJ1-2; cdr3_nt: TGTGCCAGCAGCCAAGCTGCAGGTGGCTACACCTTC; cdr3_aa: CASSQAAGGYTF
d_call: TRBD1; v_call: TRBV6-6; clone_size: once; j_call: TRBJ2-7; cdr3_nt: TGTGCCAGCAGTCCGTTAGAACCGGACAGGGTCTCCTACGAGCAGTACTTC; cdr3_aa: CASSPLEPDRVSYEQYF
d_call: .; v_call: TRBV6-4; clone_size: .; j_call: TRBJ2-1; cdr3_nt: TGTGCCAGCAGTGACTCGCAGGCAGGAGAGCAGTTCTTC; cdr3_aa: CASSDSQAGEQFF